The rows below give T cell receptor beta chains drawn from one sample of a study of shared clonotypes between healthy human individuals. Only in-frame clones appear in the TCRdb table, and some are missing; sequencing was by immunoSEQ multiplex PCR. The sample lists about 600,000 clones; about 96% were seen once. Input material: naive CD4+ T cells sorted from blood. The receptors here all came from a woman under 40 in good health. Both conserved end residues are part of each CDR3. D genes are given only for firm matches. Clone size is given for some rows only: seen once, a few or many times, or a class if the clone is expanded.

CDR3 DNA,CDR3 protein,V gene,J gene,clone size,D gene
TGTGCCAGCAGCCATGACAGGGAGGCTGGAAACACCATATATTTT,CASSHDREAGNTIYF,TRBV4-2,TRBJ1-3,-,TRBD1
TGTGCCAGTACACTCCGTTCCGGGATAGGCCTTCAACAAGCCTCTGGAAACACCATATATTTT,CASTLRSGIGLQQASGNTIYF,TRBV19,TRBJ1-3,-,-
TGTGCCAGTAGTATACAGGGCGCATCAGATACGCAGTATTTT,CASSIQGASDTQYF,TRBV19,TRBJ2-3,-,-
TGTGCCAGCTCACCACGTGGACAGGGAGGGGAGGACACTGAAGCTTTCTTT,CASSPRGQGGEDTEAFF,TRBV18,TRBJ1-1,-,TRBD1
TGTGCCAGTAGTATAGTCACCGGGGAGCTGTTTTTT,CASSIVTGELFF,TRBV19,TRBJ2-2,-,-
TGTGCCAGCAGTTATGACTACAATGAGCAGTTCTTC,CASSYDYNEQFF,TRBV2,TRBJ2-1,-,-
TGCAGTGCTAGTTCGTTCGGGGAGTACTTC,CSASSFGEYF,TRBV20-1,TRBJ2-7,-,-
TGTGCCAGCAGCTCCCCGGACAGGTCTGGGCAGTACTTC,CASSSPDRSGQYF,TRBV5-4,TRBJ2-7,-,TRBD1
TGTGCCAGCAGCTTGGCCTATGATTCTGGGGCCAACGTCCTGACTTTC,CASSLAYDSGANVLTF,TRBV5-8,TRBJ2-6,-,-
TGTGCCAGCTCCCCTGGACGTAGCGGTTACGAGCAGTACTTC,CASSPGRSGYEQYF,TRBV7-6,TRBJ2-7,-,-
TGTGCCAGCAGGCCAACTAGCGGGAGTTACCACGAGCAGTACTTC,CASRPTSGSYHEQYF,TRBV28,TRBJ2-7,-,TRBD2
TGCGCCAGCAGCTCCCTGGGACAGGGAGCGCACGAGCAGTACTTC,CASSSLGQGAHEQYF,TRBV5-1,TRBJ2-7,-,TRBD1
TGTGCCAGCAGCGTAGACGGGGGCGATACGCAGTATTTT,CASSVDGGDTQYF,TRBV9,TRBJ2-3,-,-
TGTGCCTGGAGTTCCCGATTATGGACAGGCGCCTATGGCTACACCTTC,CAWSSRLWTGAYGYTF,TRBV30,TRBJ1-2,-,TRBD1
TGTGCCATCAGACTAGCGGGAGGCACAGATACGCAGTATTTT,CAIRLAGGTDTQYF,TRBV10-3,TRBJ2-3,-,TRBD2
TGTGCCAGCAGCCAAGACGTGGGACTAGGCGCCTACGAGCAGTACTTC,CASSQDVGLGAYEQYF,TRBV14,TRBJ2-7,once,TRBD2
TGTGCCAGCAGGACCAGATACAGGGGGTCGGACCAAGAGACCCAGTACTTC,CASRTRYRGSDQETQYF,TRBV28,TRBJ2-5,-,TRBD1
TGTGCCACCAGCACAAAGACTAGCGGCTACGAGCAGTACTTC,CATSTKTSGYEQYF,TRBV15,TRBJ2-7,-,TRBD2
TGTGCCAGCAGCTTGGGTGGACAGGGGAGATCGATTGAAAAACTGTTTTTT,CASSLGGQGRSIEKLFF,TRBV5-4,TRBJ1-4,-,TRBD1
TGTGCCAGCAGCTTCCAATACGAGCAGTACTTC,CASSFQYEQYF,TRBV5-5,TRBJ2-7,-,-